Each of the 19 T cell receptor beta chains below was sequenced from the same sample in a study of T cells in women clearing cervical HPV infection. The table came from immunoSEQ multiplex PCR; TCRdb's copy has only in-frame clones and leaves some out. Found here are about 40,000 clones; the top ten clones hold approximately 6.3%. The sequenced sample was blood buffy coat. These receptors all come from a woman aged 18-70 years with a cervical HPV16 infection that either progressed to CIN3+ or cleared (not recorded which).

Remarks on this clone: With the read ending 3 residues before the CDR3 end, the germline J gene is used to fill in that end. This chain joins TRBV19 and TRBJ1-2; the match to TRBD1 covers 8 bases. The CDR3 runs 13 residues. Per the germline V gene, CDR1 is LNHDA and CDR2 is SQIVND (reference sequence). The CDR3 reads CASMSRGRNDYTF. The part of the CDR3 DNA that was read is TGTGCCAGTATGTCCAGGGGGCGGAATGAC.

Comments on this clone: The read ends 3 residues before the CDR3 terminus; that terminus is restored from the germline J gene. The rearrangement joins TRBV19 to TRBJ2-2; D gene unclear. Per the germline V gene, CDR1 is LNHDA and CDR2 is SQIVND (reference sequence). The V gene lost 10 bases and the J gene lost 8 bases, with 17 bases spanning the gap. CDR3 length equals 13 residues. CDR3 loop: CATQQINIGELFF. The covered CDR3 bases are TGTGCCACTCAACAGATAAACATTGGGGAG.

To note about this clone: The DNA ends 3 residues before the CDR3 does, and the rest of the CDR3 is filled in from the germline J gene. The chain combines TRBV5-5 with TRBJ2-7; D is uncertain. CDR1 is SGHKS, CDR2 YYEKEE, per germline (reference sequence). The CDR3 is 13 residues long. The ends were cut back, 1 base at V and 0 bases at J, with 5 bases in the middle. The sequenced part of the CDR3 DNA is TGTGCCAGCAGCTTGTACAGCTCCTACGAG. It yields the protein CASSLYSSYE. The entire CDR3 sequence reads CASSLYSSYEQYF.

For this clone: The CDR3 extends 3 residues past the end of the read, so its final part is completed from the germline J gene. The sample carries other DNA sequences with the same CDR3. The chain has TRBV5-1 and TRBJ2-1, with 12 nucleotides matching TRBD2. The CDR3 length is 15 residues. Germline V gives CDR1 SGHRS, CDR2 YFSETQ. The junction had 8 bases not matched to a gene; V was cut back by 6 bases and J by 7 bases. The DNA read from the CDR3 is TGCGCCAGCACCTCTAGCGGGAGGGCCGGGAATGAG. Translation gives CASTSSGRAGNE. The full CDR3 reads CASTSSGRAGNEQFF.

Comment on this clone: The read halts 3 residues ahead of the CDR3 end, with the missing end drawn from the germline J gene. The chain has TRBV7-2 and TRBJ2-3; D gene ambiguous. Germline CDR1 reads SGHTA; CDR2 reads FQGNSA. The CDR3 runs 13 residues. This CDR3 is CASSLKLLTTQYF. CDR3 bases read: TGTGCCAGCAGCTTAAAACTACTCACGACG.

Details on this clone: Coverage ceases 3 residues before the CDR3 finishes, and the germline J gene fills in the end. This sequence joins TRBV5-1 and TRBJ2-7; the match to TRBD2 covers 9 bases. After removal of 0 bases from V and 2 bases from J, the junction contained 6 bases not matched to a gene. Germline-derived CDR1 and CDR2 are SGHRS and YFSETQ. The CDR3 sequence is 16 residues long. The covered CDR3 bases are TGCGCCAGCAGCTTGGGACTAGCGGAGGGGGCCTACGAG. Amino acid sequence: CASSLGLAEGAYE. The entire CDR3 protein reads CASSLGLAEGAYEQYF. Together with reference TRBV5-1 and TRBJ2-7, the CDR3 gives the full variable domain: KAGVTQTPRYLIKTRGQQVTLSCSPISGHRSVSWYQQTPGQGLQFLFEYFSETQRNKGNFPGRFSGRQFSNSRSEMNVSTLELGDSALYLCASSLGLAEGAYEQYFGPGTRLTVT.

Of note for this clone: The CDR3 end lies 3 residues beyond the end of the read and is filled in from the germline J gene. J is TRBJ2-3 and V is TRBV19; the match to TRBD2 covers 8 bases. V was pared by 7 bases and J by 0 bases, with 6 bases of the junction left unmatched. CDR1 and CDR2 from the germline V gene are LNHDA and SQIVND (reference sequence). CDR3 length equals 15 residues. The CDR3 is CASTPPSGSTDTQYF. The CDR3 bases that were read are TGTGCCAGTACCCCCCCTAGCGGGAGCACAGATACG.

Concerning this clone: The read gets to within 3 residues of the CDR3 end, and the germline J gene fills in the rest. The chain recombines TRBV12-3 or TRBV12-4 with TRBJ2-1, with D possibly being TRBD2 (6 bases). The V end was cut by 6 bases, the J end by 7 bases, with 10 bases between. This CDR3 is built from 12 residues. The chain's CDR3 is CASSAAGNEQFF. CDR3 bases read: TGTGCCAGCAGCGCCGCGGGGAATGAG.

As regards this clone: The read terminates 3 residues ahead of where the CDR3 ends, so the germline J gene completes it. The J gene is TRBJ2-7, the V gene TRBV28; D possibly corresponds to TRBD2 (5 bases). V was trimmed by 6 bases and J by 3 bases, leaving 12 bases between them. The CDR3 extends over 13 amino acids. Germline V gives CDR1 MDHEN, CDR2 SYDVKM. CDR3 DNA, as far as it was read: TGTGCCAGCAGGAGAAGCGGAATCTACGAG. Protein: CASRRSGIYE. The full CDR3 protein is CASRRSGIYEQYF.

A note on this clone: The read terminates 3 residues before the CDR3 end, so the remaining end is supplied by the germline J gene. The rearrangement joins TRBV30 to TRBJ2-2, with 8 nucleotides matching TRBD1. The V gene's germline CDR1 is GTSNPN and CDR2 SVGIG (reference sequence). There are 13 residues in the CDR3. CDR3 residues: CAWAGGLNEKLFF. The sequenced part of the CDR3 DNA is TGTGCCTGGGCAGGGGGCTTAAATGAAAAG.

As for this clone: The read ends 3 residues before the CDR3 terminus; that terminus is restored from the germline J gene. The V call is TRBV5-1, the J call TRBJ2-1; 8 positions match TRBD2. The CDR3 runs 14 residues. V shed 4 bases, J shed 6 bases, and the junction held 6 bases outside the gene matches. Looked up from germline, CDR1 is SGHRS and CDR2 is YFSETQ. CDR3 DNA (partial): TGCGCCAGCAGCAGAGCGGGAGCAGCCAATGAG. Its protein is CASSRAGAANE. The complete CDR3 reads CASSRAGAANEQFF.

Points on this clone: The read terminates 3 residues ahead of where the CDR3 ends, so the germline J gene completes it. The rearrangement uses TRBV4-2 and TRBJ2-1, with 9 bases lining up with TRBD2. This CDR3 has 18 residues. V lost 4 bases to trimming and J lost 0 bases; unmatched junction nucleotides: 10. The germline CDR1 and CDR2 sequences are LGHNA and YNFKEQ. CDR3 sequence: CASSLLGPRGGSYNEQFF. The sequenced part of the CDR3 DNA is TGTGCCAGCAGCCTCCTCGGCCCGCGGGGGGGCTCCTACAATGAG.

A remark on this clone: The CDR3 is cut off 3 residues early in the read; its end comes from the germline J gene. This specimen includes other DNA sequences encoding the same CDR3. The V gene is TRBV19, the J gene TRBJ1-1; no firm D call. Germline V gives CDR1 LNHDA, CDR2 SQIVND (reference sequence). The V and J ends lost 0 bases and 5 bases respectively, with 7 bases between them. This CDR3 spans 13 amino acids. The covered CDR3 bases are TGTGCCAGTAGTATAGATCCTAATACTGAA. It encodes CASSIDPNTE. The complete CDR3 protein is CASSIDPNTEAFF.

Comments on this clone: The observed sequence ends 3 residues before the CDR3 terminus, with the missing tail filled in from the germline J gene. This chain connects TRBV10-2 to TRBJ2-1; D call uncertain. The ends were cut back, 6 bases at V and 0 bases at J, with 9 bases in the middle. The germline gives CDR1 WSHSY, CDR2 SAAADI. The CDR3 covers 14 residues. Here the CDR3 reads CASRLSSSYNEQFF. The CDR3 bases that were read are TGCGCCAGCAGACTATCGAGCTCCTACAATGAG.

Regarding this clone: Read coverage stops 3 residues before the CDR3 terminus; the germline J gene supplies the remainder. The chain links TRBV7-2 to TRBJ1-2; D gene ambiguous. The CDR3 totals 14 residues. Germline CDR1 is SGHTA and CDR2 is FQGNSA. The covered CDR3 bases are TGTGCCAGCAGCTTAACCTTTACCGGGTACGAC. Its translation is CASSLTFTGYD. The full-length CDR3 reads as CASSLTFTGYDYTF. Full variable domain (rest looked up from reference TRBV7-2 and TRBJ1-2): GAGVSQSPSNKVTEKGKDVELRCDPISGHTALYWYRQSLGQGLEFLIYFQGNSAPDKSGLPSDRFSAERTGGSVSTLTIQRTQQEDSAVYLCASSLTFTGYDYTFGSGTRLTVV.

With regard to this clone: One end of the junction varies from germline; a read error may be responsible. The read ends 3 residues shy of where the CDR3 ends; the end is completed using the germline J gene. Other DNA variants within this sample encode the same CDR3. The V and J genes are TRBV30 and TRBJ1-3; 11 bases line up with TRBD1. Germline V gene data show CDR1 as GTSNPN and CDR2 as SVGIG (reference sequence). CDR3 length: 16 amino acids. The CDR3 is CAWSVPGTGGGNTIYF. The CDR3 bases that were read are TGTGCCTGGAGTGTACCTGGGACAGGGGGAGGAAACACT.

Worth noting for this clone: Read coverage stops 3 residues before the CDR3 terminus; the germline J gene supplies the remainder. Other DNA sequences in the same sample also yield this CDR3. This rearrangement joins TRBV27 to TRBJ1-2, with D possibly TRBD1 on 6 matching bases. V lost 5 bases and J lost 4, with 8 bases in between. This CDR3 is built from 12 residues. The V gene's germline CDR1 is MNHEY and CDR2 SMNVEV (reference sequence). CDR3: CASSLQGYGYTF. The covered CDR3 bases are TGTGCCAGCAGTCTACAGGGCTATGGC.

The sequenced CDR3 bases are TGTGCCAGTAAGGGGCAGCCAAGCTCCTATAATTCACCA. Its translation is CASKGQPSSYNSP. The whole CDR3 sequence reads CASKGQPSSYNSPLFF. The chain employs TRBV19 and TRBJ1-4; tentative D call: TRBD1 (5 bases). The read falls 3 residues short of the CDR3 end, and the missing part is taken from the germline J gene. The germline CDR1 and CDR2 sequences are LNHDA and SQIVND (reference sequence). This CDR3 contains 16 residues.

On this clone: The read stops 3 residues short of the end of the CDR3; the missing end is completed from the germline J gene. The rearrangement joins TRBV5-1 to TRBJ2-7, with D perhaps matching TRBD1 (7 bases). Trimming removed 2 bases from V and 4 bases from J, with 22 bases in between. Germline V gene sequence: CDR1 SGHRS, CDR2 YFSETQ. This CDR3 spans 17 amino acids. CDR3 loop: CASSFVGGEGAAYEQYF. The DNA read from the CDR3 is TGCGCCAGCAGCTTTGTGGGGGGAGAGGGGGCGGCGTACGAG.